The entry that follows covers one T cell receptor beta chain sequence. These data are taken from a study of blood T cell repertoires in COVID-19. As for the study in general: Researchers got acute and convalescent COVID-19 samples from the United States, Italy and Spain.

As originally analysed: Reference gene primers were amplified, and this amplification served to estimate nucleated cell counts. Sequenced by immunoSEQ multiplex PCR; TCRdb stores in-frame clones only, minus some. From that table come the V and J calls and clone size; the DNA was used to work out D and trimming. The data hold approximately 100,000 clones, with 89% observed a single time. The CDR3 sequence is 17 residues long. CDR1 and CDR2 from the germline V gene are DFQATT and SNEGSKA (reference sequence). The trim removed 3 bases at V and 1 base at J, leaving 10 bases unmatched. Sequenced: peripheral blood. V and J are TRBV20-1 and TRBJ2-2; 8 bases are a match to TRBD1. This TCR came from a woman older than 75 with active COVID-19. CDR3 in amino acids: CSASTGGSFLNTGELFF. CDR3 DNA sequence: TGCAGTGCTAGTACAGGGGGATCTTTCTTGAACACCGGGGAGCTGTTTTTT.